These 4 T cell receptor beta chains originate from one sample sequenced in a study of shared clonotypes between healthy human individuals. The assay was immunoSEQ multiplex PCR, and TCRdb's table has in-frame clones only and misses some. The top ten hold 1.5% to 2% of the sample, which has more than 2 million clones, 90% to 95% seen once. Naive CD8 isolation took CD45RO-negative cells positively selected for CCR7 and excluded terminally differentiated effector memory CD45RA+ cells. Sequencing was carried out using naive CD8+ T cells from PBMCs. All receptors come from a young man in good health. Some clones in this sample may be carry-over from other donors' samples.

The gene calls are TRBV6-1 and TRBJ1-3; no reliable D call. The CDR3 runs to 16 residues. The V end was cut by 2 bases, the J end by 0 bases, with 11 bases between. Germline CDR1 reads MNHNS; CDR2 reads SASEGT. As DNA, the CDR3 is TGTGCCAGCAGTGAAAATGGCGGCGACTCTGGAAACACCATATATTTT. Protein product: CASSENGGDSGNTIYF.

V is TRBV27 and J is TRBJ2-7; D gene uncertain. V was shortened by 2 bases and J by 3 bases, with 8 bases between the two germline ends. Germline CDR1 is MNHEY and CDR2 is SMNVEV (reference sequence). The CDR3 consists of 13 residues. The CDR3 loop is CASSLGIDYEQYF. Here the CDR3 DNA reads TGTGCCAGCAGTTTAGGGATAGACTACGAGCAGTACTTC.

This sequence joins TRBV28 and TRBJ2-3, with 8 bases matching TRBD1. The CDR3 totals 17 residues. Losses at the gene ends were 7 bases for V and 6 bases for J; bases not matched to a gene: 18. The germline V gene encodes CDR1 MDHEN and CDR2 SYDVKM. CDR3 DNA: TGTGCCAGCACCCTCCTCAGACAGGGGAGGTTTCTGGATACGCAGTATTTT. This codes for CASTLLRQGRFLDTQYF.

The chain has TRBV7-9 and TRBJ2-1; D might be TRBD1 or TRBD2, each matching 5 bases. V lost 0 bases to trimming and J lost 2 bases, with 8 bases between them. Germline V gene sequence: CDR1 SEHNR, CDR2 FQNEAQ (reference sequence). This CDR3 is built from 15 residues. In DNA, the CDR3 is TGTGCCAGCAGCTTAGCGGGACCACCCTACAATGAGCAGTTCTTC. Protein sequence: CASSLAGPPYNEQFF.